Sequencing of this T cell receptor (beta chain) was carried out in a study of tumor and adjacent non-tumor tissue in lung cancer. Looking at the study overall: The cohort had about a dozen adenocarcinoma, 2 squamous cell and 1 small cell patients. Patients were aged about 30 to 76, some 10 men and roughly five women, stage I to III. Some 4.1 million productive TCRbeta reads were obtained per sample on average. Points from the study as a whole: Tumor repertoires had a smaller top 100 clone share than normal lung.

The template was RNA from unsorted bulk tissue. TCRbeta libraries were built with three rounds of nested PCR, modified from ARM-PCR. TCRdb used MiXCR to reprocess the multiplex PCR reads, holding one entry per CDR3 protein. The sample contains around 210,000 distinct CDR3 sequences, 70% to 75% of which appear only once. To note about this clonotype: Its antigen is currently unknown. At one boundary the junction diverges from the germline segment, which might be a read error.

Input material: lung tumor tissue. The TCR was taken from a man aged 60 to 75 with non-small cell lung cancer.

The CDR3 here is CATSAGTGNTGEQFF. DNA for the CDR3: TGTGCCACCAGTGCCGGGACCGGAAACACCGGGGAGCAGTTTTTT. V gene TRBV24-1 combines with J gene TRBJ2-2; D assignment may be TRBD1 or TRBD2 (5 bases each). The CDR3 length is 15 residues. Germline-derived CDR1 and CDR2 are KGHDR and SFDVKD.